This TCR beta chain was obtained from a study of T cell changes during pregnancy in multiple sclerosis. Using immunoSEQ multiplex PCR, the repertoire was profiled, and TCRdb retains in-frame clones only, with some absent. The sample records about 44,000 clones, roughly 92% being singletons. The V gene lost 3 bases and the J gene lost 4 bases, with 7 bases spanning the gap. Germline CDR1 reads MGHDK; CDR2 reads SYGVNS. This CDR3 comprises 14 residues. The V call is TRBV25-1, the J call TRBJ2-6, with a tentative D call TRBD2 (5 bases). This TCR derives from a female donor with multiple sclerosis, enrolled in a pregnancy study. Sequences were obtained from peripheral blood. CDR3 sequence reads: CASSDSGGANVLTF. CDR3 in DNA: TGTGCCAGCAGTGACTCGGGAGGGGCCAACGTCCTGACTTTC.